The 25 T cell receptor beta chains reported below all come from one sample, sequenced in a study of OX40 agonist ivuxolimab in advanced cancers. Sequenced by immunoSEQ multiplex PCR; TCRdb stores in-frame clones only, minus some. The sample carries some 79,000 clones, more than 85% recorded once. The input for sequencing was CD4+ or CD8+ T cells sorted from blood, taken in a trial of the OX40 agonist ivuxolimab. These receptor sequences come from an adult with an advanced solid tumor such as melanoma, head and neck, liver or kidney cancer.

The chain combines TRBV6-5 with TRBJ1-2; TRBD1 agrees at 7 bases. Trimming cost V 0 bases and J 5 bases; bases outside gene matches: 6. This CDR3 spans 15 amino acids. Per germline, CDR1 MNHEY and CDR2 SVGAGI. The CDR3 protein is CASSYSQGEGYGYTF. The CDR3, as DNA: TGTGCCAGCAGTTACTCCCAGGGGGAAGGTTATGGCTACACCTTC.

The J gene is TRBJ2-7, the V gene TRBV7-2; the match to TRBD2 covers 7 bases. CDR3 length: 14 residues. V lost 2 bases to trimming and J lost 4 bases; unmatched junction nucleotides: 5. CDR1 is SGHTA and CDR2 is FQGNSA in the germline V gene. The CDR3 here is CASSLQSGTYEQYF. In nucleotides, the CDR3 is TGTGCCAGCAGCTTACAGAGCGGGACTTACGAGCAGTACTTC. Based on the CDR3 plus reference TRBV7-2 and TRBJ2-7, the full variable domain is GAGVSQSPSNKVTEKGKDVELRCDPISGHTALYWYRQSLGQGLEFLIYFQGNSAPDKSGLPSDRFSAERTGGSVSTLTIQRTQQEDSAVYLCASSLQSGTYEQYFGPGTRLTVT.

This clone was seen only a few times. V is TRBV19 and J is TRBJ2-1; D not resolved. Trimming removed 7 bases at V and 4 bases at J, with 17 bases between. CDR1 and CDR2 from the germline V gene are LNHDA and SQIVND (reference sequence). CDR3 length: 15 amino acids. DNA for the CDR3: TGTGCCAGTACCTCCTCTTCGGGCCATTACAATGAGCAGTTCTTC. Encoded protein: CASTSSSGHYNEQFF.

The chain is built from TRBV23-1 and TRBJ2-2; D perhaps matches TRBD1 (5 bases). TRBV23-1 is flagged as an ORF with uncertain function. Trimming stripped 2 bases from V and 1 base from J, with 11 bases between. CDR3 length: 16 residues. The CDR3 DNA reads as TGCGCCAGCAGTCAAGTACAGGAGTTGAACACCGGGGAGCTGTTTTTT. Amino acids: CASSQVQELNTGELFF.

A single count supports this clone. The chain has TRBV15 and TRBJ2-2, with D perhaps matching TRBD1 (7 bases). Per germline, CDR1 LNHNV and CDR2 YYDKDF (reference sequence). The CDR3 loop spans 15 amino acids. Trimming shortened V by 3 bases and J by 3 bases, and 11 bases separated the two germline ends. CDR3 amino acids: CATSRGGQYTGELFF. In DNA form, the CDR3 reads TGTGCCACCAGCAGGGGGGGACAGTACACCGGGGAGCTGTTTTTT.

This rearrangement joins TRBV23-1 to TRBJ1-1; no firm D call. TRBV23-1 carries the ORF label, with uncertain function. Trimming pared 1 base from V and 4 bases from J, leaving 13 bases between. This CDR3 is built from 15 residues. The CDR3 nucleotides are TGCGCCAGCAGTCAATTTTACGAGGGAAGCACTGAAGCTTTCTTT. Its translation: CASSQFYEGSTEAFF.

This clone was counted once. The V call is TRBV4-1, the J call TRBJ1-2; D is unresolved. From germline, CDR1 is MGHRA and CDR2 YSYEKL. With 1 base removed from V and 5 bases from J, the gap between germline ends came to 2 bases. The CDR3 length is 11 residues. The CDR3 here is CASSQGYGYTF. CDR3 bases: TGCGCCAGCAGCCAAGGTTATGGCTACACCTTC.

The rearrangement uses TRBV1 and TRBJ2-1; the table's D call of TRBD1 was not tested on the DNA. TRBV1 is a documented pseudogene. The CDR3 spans 17 residues. The DNA of the CDR3 is TGCACCAGCAGCCAAGCCCCCGGGACAGGGAACAACAATGAGCAGTTCTTC. It yields the protein CTSSQAPGTGNNNEQFF.

The CDR3 protein is CASSLLGEKLFF. The DNA of the CDR3 is TGTGCCAGCAGCCTCTTGGGTGAAAAACTGTTTTTT. The chain carries TRBV7-6 and TRBJ1-4; no clear D gene. Trimming pared 5 bases from V and 7 bases from J, leaving 8 bases between. Looked up from germline, CDR1 is SGHVS and CDR2 is FNYEAQ. The CDR3 contains 12 residues. Based on the CDR3 plus reference TRBV7-6 and TRBJ1-4, the full variable domain is GAGVSQSPRYKVTKRGQDVALRCDPISGHVSLYWYRQALGQGPEFLTYFNYEAQQDKSGLPNDRFSAERPEGSISTLTIQRTEQRDSAMYRCASSLLGEKLFFGSGTQLSVL.

The chain combines TRBV6-1 with TRBJ2-5, with TRBD2 matching 7 bases. The trim removed 0 bases at V and 4 bases at J, leaving 2 bases unmatched. The germline V gene encodes CDR1 MNHNS and CDR2 SASEGT. This CDR3 region has 14 residues. The CDR3 nucleotides read TGTGCCAGCAGTGAAGCTACTAGCGCAGAGACCCAGTACTTC. Translating gives CASSEATSAETQYF.

The V gene is TRBV27, the J gene TRBJ1-1; D might be TRBD1 (5 bases). The CDR3 extends over 14 amino acids. Trimming shortened V by 5 bases and J by 4 bases, and 14 bases separated the two germline ends. Germline V gene lookup returns CDR1 MNHEY and CDR2 SMNVEV (reference sequence). The CDR3 DNA sequence: TGTGCCAGCAGTCTCCCAGGGTCCACCACTGAAGCTTTCTTT. Protein: CASSLPGSTTEAFF.

The chain combines TRBV10-3 with TRBJ1-3; no firm D call. Germline CDR1 reads ENHRY; CDR2 reads SYGVKD. The germline V and J ends were trimmed by 7 bases and 4 bases, with 11 bases remaining between them. The CDR3 sequence is 13 residues long. The CDR3 sequence: CAITPGGGNTIYF. In nucleotides, the CDR3 is TGTGCCATCACTCCAGGAGGCGGAAACACCATATATTTT.

CDR3 protein: CASRLTGKNEKLFF. CDR3 coding DNA: TGTGCCAGCAGGCTGACAGGGAAGAATGAAAAACTGTTTTTT. The chain links TRBV6-1 to TRBJ1-4, with TRBD1 matching 7 bases. The CDR3 length is 14 residues. V dropped 6 bases and J dropped 5; count of bases not matched to a gene: 6. Germline CDR1 MNHNS, CDR2 SASEGT.

CDR3 bases: TGTGCCAGCAGTTACTCAGGGGGCATGAATTCACCCCTCCACTTT. Amino acids: CASSYSGGMNSPLHF. The chain couples TRBV6-5 to TRBJ1-6; 7 bases match TRBD1. The CDR3 consists of 15 residues. Germline V lookup: CDR1 MNHEY, CDR2 SVGAGI. V shed 0 bases, J shed 7 bases, and the junction held 3 bases outside the gene matches.

Only one count was recorded for this clone. The rearrangement links TRBV7-2 to TRBJ2-7; D may be TRBD1 or TRBD2 (5 bases each). Trimming pared 5 bases from V and 4 bases from J, leaving 12 bases between. Germline V gene lookup returns CDR1 SGHTA and CDR2 FQGNSA. The CDR3 runs 13 residues. The CDR3 region is CASSNHGAYEQYF. In nucleotides, the CDR3 is TGTGCCAGCAGCAACCACGGGGCGTACGAGCAGTACTTC.

This rearrangement joins TRBV6-5 to TRBJ1-5; D is unresolved. Germline V gene sequence: CDR1 MNHEY, CDR2 SVGAGI. V was shortened by 5 bases and J by 0 bases, with 11 bases between the two germline ends. The CDR3 consists of 15 residues. Here the CDR3 reads CASSPWQYSNQPQHF. CDR3 DNA: TGTGCCAGCAGTCCCTGGCAGTATAGCAATCAGCCCCAGCATTTT.

The rearrangement uses TRBV7-2 and TRBJ1-5; D gene ambiguous. CDR1 SGHTA and CDR2 FQGNSA come from the germline V gene. This CDR3 is 14 amino acids long. V was clipped by 6 bases and J by 1 base, with 10 bases between them. The DNA of the CDR3 is TGTGCCAGCAGTCCAAGTTTGAGCAATCAGCCCCAGCATTTT. Its protein is CASSPSLSNQPQHF.

The V gene is TRBV11-2, the J gene TRBJ2-3; D is uncertain. V was shortened by 5 bases and J by 10 bases, with 10 bases between the two germline ends. Germline CDR1 is SGHAT and CDR2 is FQNNGV. The CDR3 has 11 amino acids. The CDR3 is CASSERYAQYF. The CDR3 coding sequence is TGTGCCAGCAGCGAGAGGTATGCGCAGTATTTT.

The chain recombines TRBV7-8 with TRBJ2-3; D remains unclear. The CDR3 extends over 12 amino acids. The V and J ends lost 3 bases and 3 bases respectively, with 4 bases between them. Germline-derived CDR1 and CDR2 are SGHVS and FQNEAQ. The DNA for the CDR3 is TGTGCCAGCAGCTTGGGGACAGATACGCAGTATTTT. Translating gives CASSLGTDTQYF.

This clone was seen a few times. This chain connects TRBV27 to TRBJ1-1; D is unresolved. The V end lost 5 bases, the J end lost 9 bases, and 10 bases lay between the germline ends. The germline CDR1 and CDR2 sequences are MNHEY and SMNVEV (reference sequence). The CDR3 runs 11 residues. For the CDR3, the DNA is TGTGCCAGCAGTGGCCGGGAGAAAGCTTTCTTT. Translating gives CASSGREKAFF.

This clone was recorded once. The chain combines TRBV6-1 with TRBJ2-2, with D maybe TRBD2 (5 bases). Germline CDR1 is MNHNS and CDR2 is SASEGT. CDR3 size: 15 residues. V was clipped by 6 bases and J by 5 bases, with 16 bases between them. The CDR3 reads CASSREEGSTGELFF. CDR3 coding DNA: TGTGCCAGCAGCCGGGAAGAGGGATCGACCGGGGAGCTGTTTTTT.

The chain couples TRBV6-1 to TRBJ1-2; TRBD1 might be the D (6 bases). The germline CDR1 and CDR2 sequences are MNHNS and SASEGT. This CDR3 contains 16 residues. V lost 4 bases and J 1 base, leaving 16 bases between the germline ends. CDR3 bases: TGTGCCAGCAGTGCTTTATACCCAGGGGATAACTATGGCTACACCTTC. As protein: CASSALYPGDNYGYTF.

A single count supports this clone. V and J are TRBV7-9 and TRBJ1-5; TRBD1 might be the D (6 bases). This CDR3 spans 15 amino acids. CDR1 SEHNR and CDR2 FQNEAQ come from the germline V gene (reference sequence). The ends were cut back, 1 base at V and 3 bases at J, with 10 bases in the middle. CDR3 sequence (DNA): TGTGCCAGCAGCTTAGGGTCAGGGGACAATCAGCCCCAGCATTTT. Translating gives CASSLGSGDNQPQHF.

As DNA, the CDR3 is TGCGCCAGCAGGGGTACAGATCAGCCCCAGCATTTT. This codes for CASRGTDQPQHF. The chain couples TRBV10-2 to TRBJ1-5; D is unresolved. Germline CDR1 is WSHSY and CDR2 is SAAADI. The germline V and J ends were trimmed by 6 bases and 5 bases, with 8 bases remaining between them. The CDR3 has 12 amino acids.

The chain is built from TRBV18 and TRBJ1-1; possible D gene TRBD1, 5 bases. Trimming removed 3 bases from V and 1 base from J, with 18 bases in between. The CDR3 is made up of 17 amino acids. Germline V gene data show CDR1 as KGHSH and CDR2 as LQKENI. The CDR3, as DNA: TGTGCCAGCTCACCCCAATCCCCGTCCGGGACGAACACTGAAGCTTTCTTT. It specifies CASSPQSPSGTNTEAFF.